The next 22 T cell receptor beta chains were all read from a single sample in a study of low-dose radiotherapy and immunotherapy resistance in tumors (dated by TCRdb to 2022 to 2024). The sequencer was an Illumina HiSeq 2500. First-strand cDNA was synthesized using Superscript III and a set of TRAV- and TRBV-specific primers, so that both TCRalpha and TCRbeta chains were covered. TCRs were amplified with Phusion for roughly 20 PCR cycles using a constant-region primer together with the adapter attached to the V primers. The public sequencing data were trimmed at Q25 with fastp and processed into clonotypes with MiXCR by TCRdb, which kept only in-frame beta chains. Duplicate CDR3 protein sequences are folded into a single record with the most common DNA and genes. For this sample the table gives approximately 45,000 distinct CDR3 sequences, of which 25% to 30% were detected only once. The ten largest clones take up over 9% of the sample.

In the paper's terms, the time point label means: after trial treatment. In light of the paper, this sample's treatment or condition label describes: LDRT plus nivolumab, ipilimumab, low-dose cyclophosphamide and aspirin (RACIN trial). The source material was PBMCs, sampled after low-dose radiotherapy plus immunotherapy. These receptors came from a male donor with prostate cancer.

V usage is TRBV5-1 and J usage is TRBJ2-1, with TRBD1 matching over 8 bases. Germline V gene lookup returns CDR1 SGHRS and CDR2 YFSETQ. Trimming took 1 base from V and 10 from J; bases not matched to a gene: 7. This CDR3 spans 14 amino acids. Here the CDR3 DNA reads TGCGCCAGCAGCTTGAGTCAGGGGGCCAAAGAGCAGTTCTTC. It is translated as CASSLSQGAKEQFF.

This clonotype was seen many times. The rearrangement uses TRBV5-8 and TRBJ2-7, with unresolved D. Trimming pared 0 bases from V and 2 bases from J, leaving 6 bases between. Germline values: CDR1 SGHTS, CDR2 YDEGEE. This CDR3 spans 13 amino acids. CDR3 DNA sequence: TGTGCCAGCAGCTTGGGTTTAACCTACGAGCAGTACTTC. It yields the protein CASSLGLTYEQYF.

This clonotype was seen at least ten times. V usage is TRBV6-8 and J usage is TRBJ2-1; a possible D gene is TRBD2 (6 bases). The V gene lost 5 bases and the J gene lost 8 bases, with 19 bases spanning the gap. The CDR3 is 15 residues long. Germline V gene lookup returns CDR1 MNHGY and CDR2 SAAAGT. The CDR3 spells CASSAGTLGLDEQFF. CDR3 DNA: TGTGCCAGCAGTGCCGGGACTCTGGGTCTCGATGAGCAGTTCTTC.

There are many counts of this clonotype. The chain is built from TRBV15 and TRBJ2-4; 7 bases are shared with TRBD2. The CDR3 runs to 16 residues. In germline, CDR1 is LNHNV, CDR2 YYDKDF (reference sequence). Trimming cost V 3 bases and J 5 bases; bases outside gene matches: 10. CDR3 nucleotide sequence: TGTGCCACCAGCAGGGGCAAGCGGGAACGGGAAAACATTCAGTACTTC. It encodes CATSRGKRERENIQYF.

There are many counts of this clonotype. This rearrangement joins TRBV2 to TRBJ1-5; D not certain. In germline, CDR1 is SNHLY, CDR2 FYNNEI. The CDR3 is 15 residues long. V was pared by 4 bases and J by 0 bases, with 10 bases between. The CDR3 sequence: CASSVAGFSNQPQHF. For the CDR3, the DNA is TGTGCCAGCAGTGTAGCGGGGTTTAGCAATCAGCCCCAGCATTTT.

This clonotype was observed at least ten times. CDR3 sequence (DNA): TGTGCCAGCAGTTTACAGGAATTCAAAACCTCTGGGGCCAACGTCCTGACTTTC. It translates to CASSLQEFKTSGANVLTF. V is TRBV6-2 or TRBV6-3 and J is TRBJ2-6; D is possibly TRBD1 (5 bases). This CDR3 is built from 18 residues. The germline CDR1 and CDR2 sequences are MNHEY and SVGEGT. Trimming removed 4 bases from V and 0 bases from J, with 16 bases in between.

This clonotype came up many times. This rearrangement joins TRBV28 to TRBJ2-7, with D unclear. The germline V gene has CDR1 MDHEN and CDR2 SYDVKM. This CDR3 has 13 amino acids. The germline V and J ends were trimmed by 6 bases and 0 bases, with 9 bases remaining between them. CDR3 nucleotides: TGTGCCAGCAGCTATTATAGCTCCTACGAGCAGTACTTC. This gives the protein CASSYYSSYEQYF.

This clonotype was detected a few times. The genes are TRBV19 and TRBJ1-5, with 7 bases fitting TRBD1. From germline, CDR1 is LNHDA and CDR2 SQIVND (reference sequence). There are 15 residues in the CDR3. Germline trimming cut 6 bases from V and 2 bases from J; bases unmatched to any gene: 7. In DNA, the CDR3 is TGTGCCAGTAGGCTTGGGACAGATCGCAATCAGCCCCAGCATTTT. As protein: CASRLGTDRNQPQHF.

This clonotype was detected ten times or more. The chain couples TRBV27 to TRBJ2-2; a weak D match, TRBD2 (5 bases). Germline V gene data show CDR1 as MNHEY and CDR2 as SMNVEV (reference sequence). The germline V and J ends were trimmed by 4 bases and 6 bases, with 12 bases remaining between them. This CDR3 has 14 amino acids. The CDR3 DNA is TGTGCCAGCAGTTCCCCGGGGATTGCCGGGGAGCTGTTTTTT. Translation: CASSSPGIAGELFF.

This chain joins TRBV7-3 and TRBJ2-3; the D is unclear. The ends were cut back, 5 bases at V and 0 bases at J, with 21 bases in the middle. The length of the CDR3 is 18 residues. Germline V gene sequence: CDR1 SGHTA, CDR2 FQGTGA. CDR3 protein: CASSPNPLSVLSTDTQYF. Here the CDR3 DNA reads TGTGCCAGCAGCCCAAACCCGCTCAGCGTCCTTAGCACAGATACGCAGTATTTT.

This clonotype was detected ten times or more. The rearrangement links TRBV3-1 to TRBJ2-5; D perhaps matches TRBD2 (6 bases). Per the germline V gene, CDR1 is LGHDT and CDR2 is YNNKEL (reference sequence). Trimming removed 0 bases at V and 4 bases at J, with 15 bases between. This CDR3 spans 16 amino acids. The CDR3 coding sequence is TGTGCCAGCAGCCAAGATAATGGCCAGGAGGGAGAGACCCAGTACTTC. It translates to CASSQDNGQEGETQYF.

By share, this clonotype ranks as medium-sized (0.01 to 0.1%). This chain links TRBV5-1 with TRBJ2-7, with TRBD1 matching 9 bases. The CDR3 is 14 amino acids. J gave up 4 bases and V 4 bases, and 6 bases lay outside the gene matches. Germline V gives CDR1 SGHRS, CDR2 YFSETQ. The CDR3 DNA is TGCGCCAGCAGCGCACAGGGGGCGCAATACGAGCAGTACTTC. Residues: CASSAQGAQYEQYF.

This clonotype was counted many times. The V call is TRBV20-1, the J call TRBJ2-7; TRBD2 might be the D (6 bases). Germline CDR1 is DFQATT and CDR2 is SNEGSKA (reference sequence). V was pared by 0 bases and J by 3 bases, with 18 bases between. The CDR3 is 16 amino acids. The CDR3 here is CSARDRDEGGLYEQYF. The CDR3 bases are TGCAGTGCTAGAGATCGTGATGAGGGAGGCCTCTACGAGCAGTACTTC.

This clonotype has ten or more counts. This chain uses TRBV26 with TRBJ1-4. TRBV26 is deemed a pseudogene. This CDR3 comprises 13 residues. CDR3 bases: TGTGCCAGCAGTCACTTTAACGAAGAAAAACTGTTTTTT. This encodes CASSHFNEEKLFF.

CDR3 DNA sequence: TGCGCCAGCAGCTTGGGGAGAGCCGAATTCGATGAGCAGTTCTTC. Translating it yields CASSLGRAEFDEQFF. The chain carries TRBV5-1 and TRBJ2-1; D ambiguous. Looked up from germline, CDR1 is SGHRS and CDR2 is YFSETQ. CDR3 length: 15 amino acids. V lost 0 bases to trimming and J lost 8 bases, with 15 bases between them.

In its sample, this clonotype was seen many times. V gene TRBV11-2 combines with J gene TRBJ2-5, with TRBD2 matching 7 bases. Germline loops: CDR1 SGHAT, CDR2 FQNNGV. The CDR3 spans 15 residues. J was trimmed by 5 bases and V by 5 bases; bases with no gene match: 11. As DNA, the CDR3 is TGTGCCAGCAGCCCCGCGGCGGGAGTAGGGGAGACCCAGTACTTC. It specifies CASSPAAGVGETQYF.

This clonotype was recorded many times. V and J are TRBV7-2 and TRBJ2-5, with D unclear. Trimming pared 5 bases from V and 4 bases from J, leaving 8 bases between. From germline, CDR1 is SGHTA and CDR2 FQGNSA. The CDR3 is made up of 12 amino acids. The CDR3 bases are TGTGCCAGCAGCACGGTCCGAGAGACCCAGTACTTC. It translates to CASSTVRETQYF.

This clonotype was detected many times. The chain employs TRBV6-2 or TRBV6-3 and TRBJ1-1; 7 nucleotides align to TRBD1. The junction had 11 bases not matched to a gene; V was cut back by 6 bases and J by 4 bases. Germline loops: CDR1 MNHEY, CDR2 SVGEGT. CDR3 length: 15 amino acids. The CDR3 region has the DNA TGTGCCAGCAGGATACATGACAGGGCCCCCACTGAAGCTTTCTTT. Translating gives CASRIHDRAPTEAFF.

This clonotype has only a few counts. J is TRBJ2-5 and V is TRBV6-1, with 7 bases lining up with TRBD1. This CDR3 spans 14 amino acids. CDR1 is MNHNS, CDR2 SASEGT, per germline. J gave up 3 bases and V 5 bases, and 6 bases lay outside the gene matches. CDR3 sequence: CASSTLTGKETQYF. CDR3 in DNA: TGTGCCAGCAGTACCTTGACAGGGAAAGAGACCCAGTACTTC.

As regards this clonotype: A far bigger clonotype differs at one base, so this is likely a read error. The J gene is TRBJ2-1, the V gene TRBV3-1; possibly TRBD1 for D (6 bases). The CDR3 contains 11 residues. Germline V CDR1 and CDR2: LGHDT, YNNKEL (reference sequence). The CDR3 nucleotides read TGTGCCAGCAGGAGGGACAACGAGCAGTTCTTC. Translated: CASRRDNEQFF.

The rearrangement joins TRBV23-1 to TRBJ2-7; perhaps TRBD2 as D (6 bases). TRBV23-1 belongs to the ORF category, with a function that is uncertain. This CDR3 contains 18 residues. V was cut by 1 base and J by 2 bases, with 21 bases left in between. The CDR3 bases are TGCGCCAGCAGTCAATGCCGGGGGTCCCCCGGGGCCGCCTACGAGCAGTACTTC. It codes for CASSQCRGSPGAAYEQYF.

The sample holds many counts of this clonotype. The chain joins TRBV5-1 to TRBJ1-3, with D possibly TRBD1 on 5 matching bases. CDR3 size: 14 residues. V dropped 4 bases and J dropped 5 bases, with 13 bases sitting between them. The germline gives CDR1 SGHRS, CDR2 YFSETQ. The CDR3 protein is CASSQGLTRNTIYF. CDR3 in DNA: TGCGCCAGCAGCCAGGGACTCACGAGAAACACCATATATTTT.